The present T cell receptor (beta chain) was sequenced within a study of blood T cells in healthy people across ages. General observations from the study: Strong correlation was found linking TCR beta diversity to naive T cell percentage. Because donor CMV status was unknown, expanded clonotype changes were possibly confounded.

Through a sample-barcoded 5' primer and a J-beta primer mix, a second PCR was run for roughly 7 to 11 cycles. Every cDNA molecule carried a tag from a template-switch adaptor bearing 12 random nucleotides. TCRdb analysed the 5' RACE reads with MiXCR anew, one entry per CDR3 protein. The sample carries 700,000 or so distinct CDR3 sequences, about 20% recorded once. With regard to this clonotype: Its antigen is currently unknown.

This sequence was found in a man aged 65 to 85 in good health. Sequences were obtained from blood.

The CDR3: CASSLEGQGYTEAFF. CDR3 nucleotides: TGCGCCAGCAGCTTGGAGGGACAGGGGTACACTGAAGCTTTCTTT. The chain is built from TRBV5-1 and TRBJ1-1, with 10 bases identical to TRBD1. Losses at the gene ends were 0 bases for V and 3 bases for J; bases not matched to a gene: 2. Germline CDR1 reads SGHRS; CDR2 reads YFSETQ. The CDR3 covers 15 residues.